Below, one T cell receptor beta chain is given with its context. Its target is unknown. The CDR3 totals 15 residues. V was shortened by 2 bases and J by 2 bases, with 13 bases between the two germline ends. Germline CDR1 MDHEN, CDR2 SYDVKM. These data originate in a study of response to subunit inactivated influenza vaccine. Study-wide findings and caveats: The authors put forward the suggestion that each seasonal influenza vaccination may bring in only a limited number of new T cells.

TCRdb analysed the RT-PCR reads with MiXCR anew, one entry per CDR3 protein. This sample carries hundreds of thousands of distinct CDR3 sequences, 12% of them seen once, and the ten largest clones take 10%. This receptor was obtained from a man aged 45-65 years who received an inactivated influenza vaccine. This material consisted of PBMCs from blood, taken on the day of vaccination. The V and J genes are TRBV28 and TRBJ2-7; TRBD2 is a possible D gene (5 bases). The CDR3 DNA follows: TGTGCCAGCAGTTTAGCGGGCGTCAGTCCCTACGAGCAGTACTTC. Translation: CASSLAGVSPYEQYF.